This T cell receptor beta chain emerged from a study of cytomegalovirus exposure and HLA in healthy donors. General observations from the study: Most of the CMV-associated TCR beta chains (in a later analysis) appeared to be HLA-restricted.

This PCR relied on a set of 60 Vbeta primers and 13 Jbeta primers. Using immunoSEQ multiplex PCR, the repertoire was profiled, and TCRdb retains in-frame clones only, with some absent. In the table there are 180,000 or so clones, around three quarters of which are singletons. This CDR3 is built from 14 residues. Germline-derived CDR1 and CDR2 are MDHEN and SYDVKM. V lost 6 bases to trimming and J lost 9 bases, with 20 bases between them. Note on this clone: The antigen is unknown.

Nominally healthy donors provided the samples, though records likely missed some immune exposures. The sample was PBMCs. V and J are TRBV28 and TRBJ1-2; no clear D gene. The sequence derives from a woman younger than 45 in good health and CMV-seropositive. CDR3 residues: CASRITTPTSSYTF. The CDR3 DNA is TGTGCCAGCAGAATAACCACACCGACATCAAGCTACACCTTC.